The 22 T cell receptor beta chains in this list originate from one sample, sequenced in a study of blood T cell repertoires in COVID-19 (dated by TCRdb to the early 2020s). Libraries were constructed by the immunoSEQ multiplex PCR assay. In TCRdb, the immuneACCESS table is reduced to in-frame sequences with V and J assigned. These tables do not hold every clone; where another copy was compared, an unresolved V gene accounts for under half, and the others remain unexplained. This sample has about 240,000 clones in its table, and 86% of those were observed once. About 3.3% of the sample goes to the ten largest clones. The source material was PBMCs or T cells enriched from blood (not recorded which). The receptors shown here come from a woman between 40 and 55 years old with acute COVID-19.

This chain links TRBV27 with TRBJ1-1; D is possibly TRBD1 (5 bases). The CDR3 totals 11 residues. Trimming took off 6 bases at V and 7 bases at J, with 9 bases between the two ends. Germline CDR1 MNHEY, CDR2 SMNVEV (reference sequence). The CDR3 nucleotides are TGTGCCAGCAGGGGGCAGGGTGAAGCTTTCTTT. Translated, it gives CASRGQGEAFF.

A note on this clone: The sample carries other DNA sequences with the same CDR3. The chain combines TRBV7-2 with TRBJ2-1, with 13 bases fitting TRBD2. The CDR3 totals 15 residues. With 3 bases clipped from V and 4 bases from J, the junction kept 0 bases outside the gene matches. Germline loops: CDR1 SGHTA, CDR2 FQGNSA. The CDR3 DNA sequence: TGTGCCAGCAGCTTGGGACTAGCGGGGTACAATGAGCAGTTCTTC. Protein sequence: CASSLGLAGYNEQFF.

This chain uses TRBV7-9 with TRBJ1-3; D remains unclear. V gave up 1 base and J gave up 0 bases, with 10 bases separating them. The germline V gene has CDR1 SEHNR and CDR2 FQNEAQ (reference sequence). The CDR3 totals 16 residues. CDR3 loop: CASSLVGENSGNTIYF. The CDR3 bases are TGTGCCAGCAGCTTAGTCGGGGAAAACTCTGGAAACACCATATATTTT. Looking up the rest from reference TRBV7-9 and TRBJ1-3 gives the full variable domain: DTGVSQNPRHKITKRGQNVTFRCDPISEHNRLYWYRQTLGQGPEFLTYFQNEAQLEKSRLLSDRFSAERPKGSFSTLEIQRTEQGDSAMYLCASSLVGENSGNTIYFGEGSWLTVV.

The chain carries TRBV11-3 and TRBJ2-2; D remains ambiguous. This CDR3 is 12 amino acids long. The V gene lost 5 bases and the J gene lost 3 bases, with 4 bases spanning the gap. Germline V CDR1 and CDR2: SGHNT, YENEEA. The CDR3 spells CASSHYTGELFF. CDR3 nucleotide sequence: TGTGCCAGCAGCCACTACACCGGGGAGCTGTTTTTT.

This sequence joins TRBV19 and TRBJ1-2, with 7 positions matching TRBD1. V trimming: 5 bases; J trimming: 7 bases; junction bases outside the gene matches: 4. Per germline, CDR1 LNHDA and CDR2 SQIVND (reference sequence). The CDR3 totals 12 residues. This CDR3 reads CASSVDRVGYTF. The CDR3 DNA follows: TGTGCCAGTAGTGTTGACAGGGTTGGCTACACCTTC.

This CDR3 reads CASSMRGQGASSYEQYF. CDR3 sequence (DNA): TGTGCCAGTAGTATGAGGGGACAGGGGGCAAGCTCCTACGAGCAGTACTTC. The V gene is TRBV19, the J gene TRBJ2-7; 12 positions agree with TRBD1. CDR1 and CDR2 from the germline V gene are LNHDA and SQIVND (reference sequence). CDR3 length equals 17 residues. V shed 3 bases and J 0 bases; nucleotides not matched to a gene: 6.

This chain joins TRBV7-2 and TRBJ1-1; 10 nucleotides match TRBD1. This CDR3 has 18 residues. Unmatched junction bases numbered 15, after V lost 3 bases and J lost 5 bases. From germline, CDR1 is SGHTA and CDR2 FQGNSA. CDR3 DNA sequence: TGTGCCAGCAGCTTTCCACTGACAGGGGGCCGAGTAAGAACTGAAGCTTTCTTT. It yields the protein CASSFPLTGGRVRTEAFF. The whole variable domain, filled in from reference TRBV7-2 and TRBJ1-1, reads GAGVSQSPSNKVTEKGKDVELRCDPISGHTALYWYRQSLGQGLEFLIYFQGNSAPDKSGLPSDRFSAERTGGSVSTLTIQRTQQEDSAVYLCASSFPLTGGRVRTEAFFGQGTRLTVV.

This clone was detected only a few times. This chain links TRBV7-8 with TRBJ1-3; no reliable D call. Germline V gene data show CDR1 as SGHVS and CDR2 as FQNEAQ. Trimming took 4 bases from V and 0 from J, leaving 22 bases between them. This CDR3 has 19 amino acids. The CDR3: CASSSIPALTLSSGNTIYF. DNA for the CDR3: TGTGCCAGCAGCTCTATACCTGCGTTGACTCTTAGCTCTGGAAACACCATATATTTT.

Comments on this clone: At the DNA level, this CDR3 is encoded by other sequences in the same sample as well. The V call is TRBV5-4, the J call TRBJ1-1, with a possible D match to TRBD1 (5 bases). V was cut by 4 bases and J by 3 bases, with 13 bases left in between. The CDR3 length is 14 residues. From germline, CDR1 is SGHNT and CDR2 YYREEE (reference sequence). In DNA, the CDR3 is TGTGCCAGCAGCAGACCCAGGGAAGACACTGAAGCTTTCTTT. Protein: CASSRPREDTEAFF.

This clone has only one observation. The chain recombines TRBV29-1 with TRBJ1-2; D gene ambiguous. The CDR3 consists of 11 residues. Germline CDR1 is SQVTM and CDR2 is ANQGSEA. V lost 2 bases to trimming and J lost 4 bases, with 5 bases between them. CDR3 in amino acids: CSVEQSYGYTF. CDR3 nucleotides: TGCAGCGTTGAACAGTCCTATGGCTACACCTTC.

This clone was recorded a few times. The CDR3: CASSTLAGLYNEQFF. CDR3 bases: TGTGCCAGCAGCACACTAGCGGGCCTCTACAATGAGCAGTTCTTC. The V gene is TRBV11-2, the J gene TRBJ2-1, with 9 bases matching TRBD2. Germline V CDR1 and CDR2: SGHAT, FQNNGV. The CDR3 loop spans 15 amino acids. The V segment lost 5 bases and the J segment 3 bases; nucleotides outside the gene matches: 5.

About this clone itself: The same CDR3 is also encoded by other DNA sequences in this sample. This chain uses TRBV7-8 with TRBJ2-1; 7 bases fit TRBD2. CDR3 size: 14 residues. Germline V lookup: CDR1 SGHVS, CDR2 FQNEAQ. J was trimmed by 5 bases and V by 5 bases; bases with no gene match: 6. The CDR3 loop reads CASSPGGADNEQFF. CDR3 nucleotides: TGTGCCAGCAGCCCGGGGGGTGCGGACAATGAGCAGTTCTTC.

The chain is built from TRBV4-2 and TRBJ2-7; D ambiguous. The CDR3 loop spans 15 amino acids. Trimming pared 3 bases from V and 1 base from J, leaving 13 bases between. In germline, CDR1 is LGHNA, CDR2 YNFKEQ. The CDR3 protein is CASSHSLGSSYEQYF. Written as DNA, the CDR3 is TGTGCCAGCAGCCATAGTCTAGGTTCGTCCTACGAGCAGTACTTC.

This sequence joins TRBV6-4 and TRBJ2-2; TRBD2 is a possible D gene (5 bases). Germline loops: CDR1 MRHNA, CDR2 SNTAGT. The CDR3 runs to 15 residues. V was cut by 6 bases and J by 8 bases, with 19 bases left in between. The CDR3 DNA follows: TGTGCCAGCAGCCTGAGGGCGGACCCTGCTGGGGAGCTGTTTTTT. It specifies CASSLRADPAGELFF.

Note on this clone: At one end the junction does not follow the germline gene, possibly because of a read error. The J gene is TRBJ1-2, the V gene TRBV14, with D hard to call. Germline V gives CDR1 SGHDN, CDR2 FVKESK. The CDR3 sequence is 12 residues long. This CDR3 is CASSQEHAALHF. The CDR3 DNA is TGTGCCAGCAGCCAAGAGCACGCCGCACTACACTTC.

This rearrangement joins TRBV4-2 to TRBJ2-7; D is possibly TRBD1 (6 bases). The V and J ends lost 4 bases and 2 bases respectively, with 12 bases between them. CDR1 is LGHNA, CDR2 YNFKEQ, per germline. The CDR3 has 14 residues. The CDR3 here is CASSPRQATYEQYF. The CDR3 coding sequence is TGTGCCAGCAGCCCACGACAGGCTACCTACGAGCAGTACTTC.

This chain joins TRBV4-1 and TRBJ2-5, with a weak D call TRBD2 (6 bases). V lost 4 bases, J lost 1 base, and 19 bases lay in between. The CDR3 is made up of 17 amino acids. CDR1 and CDR2 (germline): MGHRA, YSYEKL. The CDR3 nucleotides read TGCGCCAGCAGCCCCGGGGGTCTAGCTTTCCGCCAAGAGACCCAGTACTTC. Encoded protein: CASSPGGLAFRQETQYF.

This clone has a handful of counts. J is TRBJ1-5 and V is TRBV4-1, with a possible D match to TRBD1 (5 bases). The germline V gene encodes CDR1 MGHRA and CDR2 YSYEKL. The V gene lost 6 bases and the J gene lost 2 bases, with 14 bases spanning the gap. This CDR3 is 15 amino acids long. In nucleotides, the CDR3 is TGCGCCAGCAGTCGTCTAACGGGGGGCAATCAGCCCCAGCATTTT. Protein: CASSRLTGGNQPQHF.

This chain uses TRBV5-1 with TRBJ2-7, with TRBD2 matching over 8 bases. There are 16 residues in the CDR3. With V trimmed by 4 bases and J by 2 bases, 11 bases remained unmatched. Germline values: CDR1 SGHRS, CDR2 YFSETQ. CDR3 residues: CASSKQTSGQTYEQYF. CDR3 bases: TGCGCCAGCAGCAAACAAACTAGCGGACAGACCTACGAGCAGTACTTC.

The J gene is TRBJ2-2, the V gene TRBV5-4; unclear D gene. V was clipped by 0 bases and J by 7 bases, with 4 bases between them. Germline-derived CDR1 and CDR2 are SGHNT and YYREEE (reference sequence). The CDR3 extends over 12 amino acids. The CDR3 DNA sequence: TGTGCCAGCAGCTTGGGAGGCGGGGAGCTGTTTTTT. Amino acids: CASSLGGGELFF.

The chain combines TRBV9 with TRBJ1-5; D remains ambiguous. This CDR3 has 14 amino acids. Per the germline V gene, CDR1 is SGDLS and CDR2 is YYNGEE. The ends were cut back, 0 bases at V and 5 bases at J, with 9 bases in the middle. CDR3 bases: TGTGCCAGCAGCGTAGATTGGAGGGATCAGCCCCAGCATTTT. Translating gives CASSVDWRDQPQHF.

The rearrangement links TRBV19 to TRBJ2-1; 12 nucleotides align to TRBD2. The V gene end was trimmed by 7 bases and the J gene end by 4 bases; junction bases not matched to a gene: 5. Looked up from germline, CDR1 is LNHDA and CDR2 is SQIVND (reference sequence). The CDR3 has 15 residues. The CDR3 DNA follows: TGTGCCAGTACCCCTAGCGGGAGGGTGTACAATGAGCAGTTCTTC. This translates into CASTPSGRVYNEQFF.